Included here is one T cell receptor (beta chain) sequence, with context. Antigen unknown. Trimming pared 1 base from V and 6 bases from J, leaving 19 bases between. The CDR3 has 16 amino acids. In germline, CDR1 is SGHRS, CDR2 YFSETQ. The data derive from a study of regulatory and conventional T cells in RAG deficiency. Study-level findings and limits: Shorter CDR3s in all patient subsets; >80% Treg-Tconv overlap in Omenn.

Data came from immunoSEQ multiplex PCR; TCRdb stores just in-frame clones and leaves some out. The data show approximately 48,000 clones, approximately 90% seen once. Conventional CD4+ T cells were sorted from blood as CD25-low CD127-high cells. The same specimen was also included in a second study, on regulatory T cells. That paper notes: The primer mix had 52 TRBV and 13 TRBJ primers. Patient repertoires had restricted TRB V-J pairs and skewed V and J usage, most in Tregs.

The rearrangement links TRBV5-1 to TRBJ1-2; tentative D call: TRBD1 (5 bases). The sequencing sample was made of CD4+ effector T cells sorted from blood. This TCR derives from a human donor in good health. The CDR3 sequence: CASSLMVQGRSNGYTF. CDR3 DNA: TGCGCCAGCAGCTTGATGGTGCAGGGAAGGAGTAATGGCTACACCTTC.